The 30 T cell receptor beta chains in this list originate from one sample, sequenced in a study of prognosis after radiotherapy for stage I lung cancer (dated by TCRdb to 2020 to 2022). The instrument was an Illumina HiSeq 3000. Two rounds of multiplex PCR on genomic DNA were used to amplify the TCR beta CDR3 region. The first PCR round used primers specific to each TRBV and TRBJ gene, and the primer sequences were filed in Chinese patent CN105087789A. The public reads were reprocessed in TCRdb via fastp at Q25 and MiXCR, keeping in-frame beta chains. Identical CDR3 protein sequences are pooled into one entry, listed with their most common genes and DNA. The sample table lists about 17,000 distinct CDR3 sequences, roughly 40% of them with a count of one. The ten most abundant clones make up about two fifths of the sample. The sample in question was PBMCs, obtained before or after stereotactic body radiation therapy (not recorded which). The receptors come from a donor aged 50 or older with non-small cell lung cancer.

To note about this clonotype: One base separates it from a far larger clone, so it is likely a read error. This chain links TRBV10-3 with TRBJ2-7, with 7 nucleotides matching TRBD1. The CDR3 length is 14 residues. Germline values: CDR1 ENHRY, CDR2 SYGVKD. The ends lost 10 bases at V and 2 bases at J; junction bases unmatched: 11. The CDR3, as DNA: TGTGCCAGCAGCTGCGACGACAGGGCCTACGAGCAGTACTTC. The encoded protein is CASSCDDRAYEQYF.

The rearrangement joins TRBV5-1 to TRBJ2-1; D is undetermined. Germline loops: CDR1 SGHRS, CDR2 YFSETQ. The CDR3 length is 11 residues. V lost 2 bases, J lost 8 bases, and 5 bases lay in between. The chain's CDR3 is CASSLVDEQFF. As DNA, the CDR3 is TGCGCCAGCAGCTTAGTCGATGAGCAGTTCTTC.

This clonotype was counted ten times or more. This sequence joins TRBV7-9 and TRBJ2-5; D tentatively reads TRBD1 or TRBD2 (5 bases each). Looked up from germline, CDR1 is SEHNR and CDR2 is FQNEAQ (reference sequence). The V end lost 5 bases, the J end lost 5 bases, and 21 bases lay between the germline ends. The CDR3 loop spans 16 amino acids. The CDR3 DNA follows: TGTGCCAGCAGCCCGGAGTACGGGGCGAATCGTGAGACCCAGTACTTC. Amino acid sequence: CASSPEYGANRETQYF.

This chain connects TRBV6-1 to TRBJ2-7; 7 nucleotides agree with TRBD1. The CDR3 contains 15 residues. Trimming cost V 4 bases and J 3 bases; bases outside gene matches: 9. Germline lookup yields CDR1 MNHNS and CDR2 SASEGT. Written as DNA, the CDR3 is TGTGCCAGCAGTGTTTCAGGTACAGGGGTCTACGAGCAGTACTTC. Translated, it gives CASSVSGTGVYEQYF.

This clonotype was recorded many times. The rearrangement joins TRBV5-1 to TRBJ2-5, with D perhaps matching TRBD1 (5 bases). This CDR3 is 15 amino acids long. The germline V gene encodes CDR1 SGHRS and CDR2 YFSETQ. V shed 4 bases and J shed 6 bases, with 19 bases lying between them. The CDR3 bases are TGCGCCAGCAGCCCGGAAGGGGCTGTGGGAAAGACCCAGTACTTC. As protein: CASSPEGAVGKTQYF.

Concerning this clonotype itself: This likely reflects a read error, since a far larger clone is one base away. The V call is TRBV6-4, the J call TRBJ1-5; D remains unclear. CDR3 length: 13 residues. Trimming pared 5 bases from V and 4 bases from J, leaving 9 bases between. The germline V gene has CDR1 MRHNA and CDR2 SNTAGT. The CDR3 protein is CASSYEVNQPQHF. Written as DNA, the CDR3 is TGTGCCAGCAGTTACGAGGTGAATCAGCCCCAGCATTTT.

The gene calls are TRBV6-1 and TRBJ2-7; TRBD2 is a possible D gene (5 bases). The V end lost 5 bases, the J end lost 0 bases, and 14 bases lay between the germline ends. The germline gives CDR1 MNHNS, CDR2 SASEGT. This CDR3 is built from 15 residues. CDR3 DNA: TGTGCCAGCAGTCCTAGCTGCATGAGCTCCTACGAGCAGTACTTC. Amino acid sequence: CASSPSCMSSYEQYF.

The rearrangement uses TRBV7-2 and TRBJ2-1, with 7 bases fitting TRBD2. The CDR3 is 17 residues long. The junction had 14 bases not matched to a gene; V was cut back by 5 bases and J by 4 bases. Germline V gene data show CDR1 as SGHTA and CDR2 as FQGNSA. As DNA, the CDR3 is TGTGCCAGCAGCGCCAGAGGTCGACTAGCTGCTTACAATGAGCAGTTCTTC. It encodes CASSARGRLAAYNEQFF.

Turning to this clonotype: This likely reflects a read error, since a far larger clone is one base away. CDR3 amino acids: CASSYSTTSSYEQYF. In DNA form, the CDR3 reads TGTGCCAGCAGTTACTCAACGACGAGCTCCTACGAGCAGTACTTC. This chain links TRBV6-6 with TRBJ2-7; no clear D. The germline gives CDR1 MNHNY, CDR2 SVGAGI (reference sequence). V lost 0 bases and J lost 0, with 9 bases in between. The CDR3 length is 15 residues.

By share, this clonotype counts as medium-sized. This chain joins TRBV9 and TRBJ1-1; D may be TRBD1 (6 bases). From germline, CDR1 is SGDLS and CDR2 YYNGEE. Deletions cut 0 bases from V and 7 bases from J, with 16 bases between. CDR3 size: 15 residues. The CDR3 reads CASSVEGGGLGEAFF. In nucleotides, the CDR3 is TGTGCCAGCAGCGTAGAGGGGGGGGGCCTTGGTGAAGCTTTCTTT. Combining the CDR3 with reference TRBV9 and TRBJ1-1 gives the whole variable domain DSGVTQTPKHLITATGQRVTLRCSPRSGDLSVYWYQQSLDQGLQFLIQYYNGEERAKGNILERFSAQQFPDLHSELNLSSLELGDSALYFCASSVEGGGLGEAFFGQGTRLTVV.

This clonotype has at least ten counts. V gene TRBV15 combines with J gene TRBJ2-5; D perhaps matches TRBD1 (6 bases). CDR3 length: 16 amino acids. CDR1 and CDR2 from the germline V gene are LNHNV and YYDKDF (reference sequence). Trimming shortened V by 5 bases and J by 5 bases, and 21 bases separated the two germline ends. The CDR3 DNA reads as TGTGCCACCAGCGAACAGTCCGGACAGTATGGTGAGACCCAGTACTTC. This translates into CATSEQSGQYGETQYF. Supplemented by reference TRBV15 and TRBJ2-5, the full variable domain reads DAMVIQNPRYQVTQFGKPVTLSCSQTLNHNVMYWYQQKSSQAPKLLFHYYDKDFNNEADTPDNFQSRRPNTSFCFLDIRSPGLGDTAMYLCATSEQSGQYGETQYFGPGTRLLVL.

In this sample, this clonotype turned up a few times. A read error may produce the germline difference seen at one junction end. This chain uses TRBV27 with TRBJ1-2; D not certain. Germline loops: CDR1 MNHEY, CDR2 SMNVEV (reference sequence). The CDR3 length is 15 residues. In nucleotides, the CDR3 is TGTGCCAGCGGACGCTTGCGGGATTCTAACTATTGCTACACCTTC. Amino acids: CASGRLRDSNYCYTF.

This chain links TRBV28 with TRBJ1-6; D remains unclear. Germline CDR1 is MDHEN and CDR2 is SYDVKM. The CDR3 totals 14 residues. Deletions cut 5 bases from V and 14 bases from J, with 19 bases between. In DNA form, the CDR3 reads TGTGCCAGCAGTAAACTGGAGGGTAGTCGGGCCCTCCACTTT. Its protein product is CASSKLEGSRALHF.

This clonotype has ten or more counts. The chain employs TRBV28 and TRBJ2-5; tentative D call: TRBD2 (6 bases). Trimming took 3 bases from V and 2 from J, leaving 10 bases between them. The CDR3 totals 14 residues. From germline, CDR1 is MDHEN and CDR2 SYDVKM. CDR3 residues: CASSLGGVQETQYF. CDR3 nucleotide sequence: TGTGCCAGCAGTTTGGGAGGCGTACAAGAGACCCAGTACTTC.

The chain combines TRBV19 with TRBJ2-7; possible D gene TRBD2, 6 bases. CDR1 is LNHDA and CDR2 is SQIVND in the germline V gene (reference sequence). Trimming removed 8 bases at V and 9 bases at J, with 20 bases between. The CDR3 is made up of 13 amino acids. The CDR3 protein is CASPCKALATQYF. DNA of the CDR3: TGTGCCAGTCCCTGTAAGGCTCTAGCGACGCAGTACTTC.

Concerning this clonotype: Mismatch with germline at one junction end may stem from a read error. V is TRBV6-5 and J is TRBJ1-6; no clear D gene. Germline V gene data show CDR1 as MNHEY and CDR2 as SVGAGI. The CDR3 has 14 residues. CDR3 region: CASIYGVYNSPLHF. In DNA form, the CDR3 reads TGTGCCAGCATTTACGGGGTTTATAATTCACCCCTCCACTTT.

The gene calls are TRBV24-1 and TRBJ1-2; 7 bases are shared with TRBD1. CDR3 size: 17 residues. V was clipped by 4 bases and J by 2 bases; unmatched bases: 12. Per germline, CDR1 KGHDR and CDR2 SFDVKD. The CDR3 spells CATSDRTPGGENYGYTF. Written as DNA, the CDR3 is TGTGCCACCAGTGACCGTACCCCAGGGGGGGAAAACTATGGCTACACCTTC.

With regard to this clonotype: With a much larger clone just one base away, this may be a read error. The chain is built from TRBV7-9 and TRBJ2-6; possibly TRBD2 for D (7 bases). The CDR3 covers 17 residues. Trimming left V 5 bases short and J 2 bases short, with 16 bases between. The germline V gene has CDR1 SEHNR and CDR2 FQNEAQ (reference sequence). The CDR3 here is CASSQERGRAGANVLTF. In nucleotides, the CDR3 is TGTGCCAGCAGCCAAGAAAGGGGGAGGGCTGGGGCCAACGTCCTGACTTTC.

This clonotype came up many times. The rearrangement uses TRBV6-5 and TRBJ1-1; D gene ambiguous. The CDR3 loop spans 14 amino acids. The ends were cut back, 4 bases at V and 0 bases at J, with 9 bases in the middle. Per germline, CDR1 MNHEY and CDR2 SVGAGI. This CDR3 reads CASSSRVVNTEAFF. CDR3 bases: TGTGCCAGCAGTTCTCGCGTGGTGAACACTGAAGCTTTCTTT.

The chain is built from TRBV7-9 and TRBJ1-1; D is unresolved. Trimming took 3 bases from V and 1 from J, leaving 9 bases between them. The V gene's germline CDR1 is SEHNR and CDR2 FQNEAQ (reference sequence). The CDR3 extends over 14 amino acids. The CDR3 loop reads CASSFGQPNTEAFF. The CDR3 nucleotides read TGTGCCAGCAGCTTCGGTCAGCCGAACACTGAAGCTTTCTTT.

Notes on this clonotype: A much more abundant neighbour one base away suggests this may be a read error. The chain joins TRBV2 to TRBJ2-5; D unresolved. V was trimmed by 4 bases and J by 6 bases, leaving 6 bases between them. This CDR3 contains 11 residues. Germline CDR1 SNHLY, CDR2 FYNNEI. The DNA of the CDR3 is TGTGCCAGCAGTGGGTCTCAGACCCAGTACTTC. Amino acid sequence: CASSGSQTQYF. Full variable domain (rest looked up from reference TRBV2 and TRBJ2-5): EPEVTQTPSHQVTQMGQEVILRCVPISNHLYFYWYRQILGQKVEFLVSFYNNEISEKSEIFDDQFSVERPDGSNFTLKIRSTKLEDSAMYFCASSGSQTQYFGPGTRLLVL.

With regard to this clonotype: This clone may be a read error of a much larger clone one base away. This chain links TRBV5-6 with TRBJ1-1, with a possible D match to TRBD1 (5 bases). Germline CDR1 is SGHDT and CDR2 is YYEEEE. CDR3 length: 15 amino acids. For the CDR3, the DNA is TGTTCCAGCAGCCCACCGACAGCCCAGAACACTGAAGCTTTCTTT. It specifies CSSSPPTAQNTEAFF.

This clonotype was picked up many times. The CDR3 coding sequence is TGTGCCAGTAGTATGGGGTCGGTGTCCAGGGGGCAAGGTCAGCCCCAGCATTTT. Translated, it gives CASSMGSVSRGQGQPQHF. V and J are TRBV19 and TRBJ1-5; 8 positions agree with TRBD1. CDR1 and CDR2 from the germline V gene are LNHDA and SQIVND (reference sequence). The V and J ends lost 3 bases and 6 bases, in that order; junction bases with no gene match: 16. The CDR3 contains 18 residues. Together with reference TRBV19 and TRBJ1-5, the CDR3 gives the full variable domain: DGGITQSPKYLFRKEGQNVTLSCEQNLNHDAMYWYRQDPGQGLRLIYYSQIVNDFQKGDIAEGYSVSREKKESFPLTVTSAQKNPTAFYLCASSMGSVSRGQGQPQHFGDGTRLSIL.

There are many counts of this clonotype. V and J are TRBV28 and TRBJ1-1; unclear D gene. CDR3 size: 10 residues. Trimming took 5 bases from V and 8 from J, leaving 6 bases between them. Germline values: CDR1 MDHEN, CDR2 SYDVKM. CDR3 nucleotides: TGTGCCAGCAGTCGGAGGGAAGCTTTCTTT. Amino acid sequence: CASSRREAFF.

The rearrangement uses TRBV20-1 and TRBJ1-1; the D is unclear. V was clipped by 5 bases and J by 3 bases, with 13 bases between them. From germline, CDR1 is DFQATT and CDR2 SNEGSKA (reference sequence). The CDR3 spans 13 residues. Written as DNA, the CDR3 is TGCAGTGCTCCCGGGTCCCGAGACACTGAAGCTTTCTTT. Translation: CSAPGSRDTEAFF.

In regard to this clonotype: This may come from a read error, since a much larger clone is one base off. This sequence joins TRBV3-1 and TRBJ2-7; no firm D call. The germline V gene has CDR1 LGHDT and CDR2 YNNKEL (reference sequence). The CDR3 covers 15 residues. CDR3 protein: CASSQALGLSYDQYF. CDR3 DNA sequence: TGTGCCAGCAGCCAAGCGTTGGGCCTCTCCTACGATCAGTACTTC.

The chain uses TRBV20-1 and TRBJ2-5, with TRBD2 identical over 8 bases. The J segment lost 3 bases and the V segment lost 6 bases, leaving 3 bases of the junction unmatched. This CDR3 has 12 amino acids. The V gene's germline CDR1 is DFQATT and CDR2 SNEGSKA (reference sequence). The CDR3 sequence: CSAISGKETQYF. The DNA for the CDR3 is TGCAGTGCAATTAGCGGGAAAGAGACCCAGTACTTC.

On this clonotype: A junction end diverges from the germline sequence, so it may reflect a read error. This chain uses TRBV6-1 with TRBJ2-7, with TRBD2 as a possible D gene (5 bases). CDR3 length: 15 amino acids. Germline V gene data show CDR1 as MNHNS and CDR2 as SASEGT. The CDR3 DNA reads TGTGCCATCAGTGAATACGCAGTCCTAGCCTGCGAGCAGTACTTC. Translated: CAISEYAVLACEQYF.

The chain combines TRBV6-1 with TRBJ1-5; D perhaps matches TRBD1 (5 bases). CDR3 length equals 15 residues. Germline-derived CDR1 and CDR2 are MNHNS and SASEGT. Trimming left V 8 bases short and J 0 bases short, with 14 bases between. CDR3 sequence: CASRIREYSNQPQHF. The CDR3 DNA sequence: TGTGCCAGCCGGATCAGGGAGTATAGCAATCAGCCCCAGCATTTT.

In the case of this clonotype: This could be a read error, since a much larger clone is one nucleotide away. The chain uses TRBV28 and TRBJ2-5, with D possibly matching TRBD1 (6 bases). Trimming shortened V by 5 bases and J by 4 bases, and 11 bases separated the two germline ends. The CDR3 consists of 13 residues. The V gene's germline CDR1 is MDHEN and CDR2 SYDVKM. CDR3 region: CASSRGYPETQYF. Written as DNA, the CDR3 is TGTGCCAGCAGTAGGGGGTACCCAGAGACCCAGTACTTC. Full variable domain (remainder filled in from reference TRBV28 and TRBJ2-5): DVKVTQSSRYLVKRTGEKVFLECVQDMDHENMFWYRQDPGLGLRLIYFSYDVKMKEKGDIPEGYSVSREKKERFSLILESASTNQTSMYLCASSRGYPETQYFGPGTRLLVL.